The clone carrying this T cell receptor (beta chain) was detected only a few times. What it recognizes is unknown. This clone may be a read error of a much larger clone one base away. Donors were healthy Caucasian individuals from Russia aged about 6 to 100. PCR was performed a second time for roughly 7 to 12 cycles using a sample-barcoded 5' primer and a J-beta primer mix. Each cDNA molecule carried a tag from a template-switch adaptor that contained 12 random nucleotides. TCRdb passed the 5' RACE reads through MiXCR, listing each CDR3 protein once. Found here are about 650,000 distinct CDR3 sequences, approximately 30% of them singletons; the top ten hold 15%. The data belong to a study of blood T cells in healthy people across ages. Study results and limitations: It was the long-lived donors that had more naive CD4+ cells and higher diversity than aged donors. As naive T cell percentage varied, TCR beta diversity correlated strongly with it.

Between the trimmed V and J ends, which lost 4 bases and 2 bases, there was a span of 16 bases. There are 16 residues in the CDR3. Germline CDR1 is ENHRY and CDR2 is SYGVKD. The V call is TRBV10-3, the J call TRBJ2-3; D may match TRBD1 or TRBD2 (6 bases each). Source material: blood. The sequence derives from a woman of 80 years or more in good health. The CDR3 DNA reads as TGTGCCATCAGTGGACTAACGGGGGCGATCACAGATACGCAGTATTTT. It is translated as CAISGLTGAITDTQYF.